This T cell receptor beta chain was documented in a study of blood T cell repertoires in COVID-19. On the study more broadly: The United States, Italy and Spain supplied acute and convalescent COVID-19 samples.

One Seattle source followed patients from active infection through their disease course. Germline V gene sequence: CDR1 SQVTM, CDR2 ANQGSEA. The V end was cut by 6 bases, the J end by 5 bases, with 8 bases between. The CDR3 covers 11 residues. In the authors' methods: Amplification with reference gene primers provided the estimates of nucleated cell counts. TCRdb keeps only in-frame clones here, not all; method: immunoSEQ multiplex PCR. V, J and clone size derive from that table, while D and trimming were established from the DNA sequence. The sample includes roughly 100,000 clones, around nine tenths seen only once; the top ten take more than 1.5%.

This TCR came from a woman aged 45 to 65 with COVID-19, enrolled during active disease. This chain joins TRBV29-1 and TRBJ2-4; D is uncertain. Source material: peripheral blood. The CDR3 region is CSVRPQNIQYF. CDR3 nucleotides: TGCAGCGTCAGGCCCCAAAACATTCAGTACTTC.